What follows are 28 T cell receptor beta chains derived from one specimen sequenced in a study of response to subunit inactivated influenza vaccine. One entry per CDR3 protein, called by TCRdb with MiXCR from the RT-PCR reads. Counted here are around 760,000 distinct CDR3 sequences, approximately 15% occurring once; the ten biggest clones make up roughly 6.4%. This sample comprised PBMCs from blood, obtained around two weeks before vaccination. Every receptor here comes from a man between 50 and 59 years old who received an inactivated influenza vaccine.

This clonotype was counted many times. The chain employs TRBV20-1 and TRBJ1-1; D unresolved. Germline values: CDR1 DFQATT, CDR2 SNEGSKA (reference sequence). The ends were cut back, 2 bases at V and 1 base at J, with 8 bases in the middle. The CDR3 spans 13 residues. CDR3 nucleotides: TGCAGTGCTAGACCCTCAGGGAACACTGAAGCTTTCTTT. Amino acids: CSARPSGNTEAFF.

The chain couples TRBV15 to TRBJ2-3; 9 bases map to TRBD2. The germline CDR1 and CDR2 sequences are LNHNV and YYDKDF (reference sequence). Trimming removed 0 bases from V and 7 bases from J; junction bases left unmatched: 8. This CDR3 contains 16 residues. CDR3 DNA sequence: TGTGCCACCAGCAGAGATGCTAGCGGGATTGTAAATACGCAGTATTTT. Amino acids: CATSRDASGIVNTQYF. Supplemented by reference TRBV15 and TRBJ2-3, the full variable domain reads DAMVIQNPRYQVTQFGKPVTLSCSQTLNHNVMYWYQQKSSQAPKLLFHYYDKDFNNEADTPDNFQSRRPNTSFCFLDIRSPGLGDTAMYLCATSRDASGIVNTQYFGPGTRLTVL.

This clonotype turned up a few times. V and J are TRBV7-2 and TRBJ2-7; 9 bases align to TRBD1. With V trimmed by 4 bases and J by 7 bases, 14 bases remained unmatched. Per the germline V gene, CDR1 is SGHTA and CDR2 is FQGNSA. The CDR3 is made up of 16 amino acids. The CDR3 DNA follows: TGTGCCAGCAGCTATAAAGGGACAGGGAGTCTCGAAGAGCAGTACTTC. It translates to CASSYKGTGSLEEQYF.

The chain joins TRBV4-3 to TRBJ2-2; tentatively, D is TRBD2 (5 bases). The CDR3 has 16 residues. Trimming took 1 base from V and 1 from J, leaving 10 bases between them. CDR1 is LGHNA, CDR2 YSLEER, per germline. The CDR3 DNA is TGCGCCAGCAGCCAAGGAGGGTTTGAGAACACCGGGGAGCTGTTTTTT. This gives the protein CASSQGGFENTGELFF.

This clonotype was picked up a small number of times. The rearrangement joins TRBV4-2 to TRBJ2-7, with TRBD1 identical over 9 bases. V was pared by 1 base and J by 3 bases, with 7 bases of the junction left unmatched. CDR3 length: 16 residues. Per the germline V gene, CDR1 is LGHNA and CDR2 is YNFKEQ. CDR3 DNA: TGTGCCAGCAGCCAAGTCTCCCGGACAGGGGTCTACGAGCAGTACTTC. Translated: CASSQVSRTGVYEQYF.

Turning to this clonotype: A much larger clone lies a single base off, so this may be a read error. This rearrangement joins TRBV20-1 to TRBJ2-1; 7 bases agree with TRBD2. CDR1 is DFQATT, CDR2 SNEGSKA, per germline (reference sequence). The CDR3 contains 15 residues. This CDR3 reads CCARASGRAYNEQFF. In DNA form, the CDR3 reads TGCTGTGCTAGGGCGAGTGGGAGGGCCTACAATGAGCAGTTCTTC.

The CDR3 sequence is CASSLRAESSNQPQHF. The CDR3 nucleotides read TGTGCCAGCAGTCTTCGGGCAGAAAGTAGCAATCAGCCCCAGCATTTT. This chain links TRBV27 with TRBJ1-5; the D is unclear. With 5 bases removed from V and 0 bases from J, the gap between germline ends came to 14 bases. Germline CDR1 reads MNHEY; CDR2 reads SMNVEV (reference sequence). The CDR3 length is 16 residues.

This clonotype was seen more than once but under ten times. The chain links TRBV7-9 to TRBJ1-3, with 8 bases lining up with TRBD1. With 11 bases clipped from V and 1 base from J, the junction kept 10 bases outside the gene matches. CDR3 length: 15 amino acids. Germline V gives CDR1 SEHNR, CDR2 FQNEAQ (reference sequence). The CDR3 loop reads CAGTTGGASGNTIYF. As DNA, the CDR3 is TGTGCCGGGACAACAGGGGGGGCATCTGGAAACACCATATATTTT. Supplemented by reference TRBV7-9 and TRBJ1-3, the full variable domain reads DTGVSQNPRHKITKRGQNVTFRCDPISEHNRLYWYRQTLGQGPEFLTYFQNEAQLEKSRLLSDRFSAERPKGSFSTLEIQRTEQGDSAMYLCAGTTGGASGNTIYFGEGSWLTVV.

This clonotype was seen more than once but under ten times. The chain combines TRBV30 with TRBJ1-1; TRBD1 is a possible D gene (6 bases). The CDR3 is 12 amino acids. V gave up 3 bases and J gave up 4 bases, with 9 bases separating them. CDR1 GTSNPN and CDR2 SVGIG come from the germline V gene (reference sequence). The CDR3 loop reads CAWRRGVTEAFF. CDR3 in DNA: TGTGCCTGGAGAAGGGGGGTCACTGAAGCTTTCTTT.

The chain uses TRBV12-3 or TRBV12-4 and TRBJ1-5; D remains ambiguous. The CDR3 consists of 16 residues. Trimming removed 4 bases from V and 0 bases from J, with 13 bases in between. CDR3 bases: TGTGCCAGCAGTTCATACCGAATTAATAGCAATCAGCCCCAGCATTTT. Encoded protein: CASSSYRINSNQPQHF.

This clonotype was observed a handful of times. The chain is built from TRBV14 and TRBJ2-5, with 9 bases matching TRBD2. With 3 bases clipped from V and 4 bases from J, the junction kept 3 bases outside the gene matches. CDR1 is SGHDN, CDR2 FVKESK, per germline. The CDR3 covers 14 residues. CDR3 residues: CASSQDSGRETQYF. The CDR3 nucleotides read TGTGCCAGCAGCCAGGATAGCGGGAGAGAGACCCAGTACTTC.

The chain is built from TRBV29-1 and TRBJ1-1; perhaps TRBD1 as D (5 bases). Trimming stripped 8 bases from V and 4 bases from J, with 17 bases between. The CDR3 is 13 residues long. Germline V CDR1 and CDR2: SQVTM, ANQGSEA. The CDR3 reads CSSRGRGTTEAFF. The CDR3 DNA reads as TGCAGCTCCCGGGGTCGGGGGACCACTGAAGCTTTCTTT.

This clonotype was detected ten times or more. The CDR3 reads CASSQDLAGGNNEQFF. For the CDR3, the DNA is TGTGCCAGCAGCCAAGATCTAGCGGGGGGCAACAATGAGCAGTTCTTC. The rearrangement links TRBV4-2 to TRBJ2-1; 11 bases are a match to TRBD2. The J segment lost 5 bases and the V segment lost 0 bases, leaving 3 bases of the junction unmatched. In germline, CDR1 is LGHNA, CDR2 YNFKEQ. The CDR3 has 16 residues.

This clonotype was picked up a small number of times. The chain is built from TRBV20-1 and TRBJ2-7; TRBD1 matches at 10 bases. V lost 6 bases to trimming and J lost 1 base; unmatched junction nucleotides: 6. CDR3 size: 14 residues. Germline-derived CDR1 and CDR2 are DFQATT and SNEGSKA (reference sequence). CDR3 sequence: CSAWDRGFSYEQYF. CDR3 coding DNA: TGCAGTGCCTGGGACAGGGGATTTTCCTACGAGCAGTACTTC.

This clonotype was counted only a few times. The CDR3 region is CASGFRGANVLTF. DNA of the CDR3: TGTGCCAGCGGTTTCCGAGGGGCCAACGTCCTGACTTTC. The chain uses TRBV3-1 and TRBJ2-6; D is ambiguous. Germline CDR1 LGHDT, CDR2 YNNKEL (reference sequence). This CDR3 is 13 amino acids long. The germline V and J ends were trimmed by 8 bases and 4 bases, with 9 bases remaining between them.

The CDR3 protein is CASSGTGRAGSDTQYF. The CDR3 DNA sequence: TGTGCCAGCAGTGGAACGGGGAGGGCCGGGTCAGATACGCAGTATTTT. This chain connects TRBV2 to TRBJ2-3; 7 bases are a match to TRBD2. Germline CDR1 is SNHLY and CDR2 is FYNNEI. Germline trimming cut 4 bases from V and 4 bases from J; bases unmatched to any gene: 11. The CDR3 consists of 16 residues. The variable domain in full, with the rest retrieved from reference TRBV2 and TRBJ2-3, is EPEVTQTPSHQVTQMGQEVILRCVPISNHLYFYWYRQILGQKVEFLVSFYNNEISEKSEIFDDQFSVERPDGSNFTLKIRSTKLEDSAMYFCASSGTGRAGSDTQYFGPGTRLTVL.

This clonotype was observed a few times. V and J are TRBV6-5 and TRBJ2-2, with 13 bases that match TRBD2. Germline lookup yields CDR1 MNHEY and CDR2 SVGAGI. This CDR3 is 16 amino acids long. Trimming cost V 4 bases and J 8 bases; bases outside gene matches: 7. CDR3 sequence reads: CASSSVGTSGAGELFF. CDR3 bases: TGTGCCAGCAGTTCCGTCGGGACTAGCGGGGCTGGGGAGCTGTTTTTT.

This clonotype has just a few counts. The V and J genes are TRBV5-1 and TRBJ2-1; no reliable D call. Deletions cut 4 bases from V and 9 bases from J, with 8 bases between. This CDR3 contains 11 residues. CDR1 and CDR2 from the germline V gene are SGHRS and YFSETQ. The CDR3 spells CASSPSSEQFF. The CDR3 coding sequence is TGCGCCAGCAGCCCCAGTAGTGAGCAGTTCTTC.

In DNA form, the CDR3 reads TGTGCCAGCAGCTTAGTTTCATACGGAGATCAGCCCCAGCATTTT. This translates into CASSLVSYGDQPQHF. This chain links TRBV7-2 with TRBJ1-5, with D hard to call. Germline CDR1 and CDR2: SGHTA and FQGNSA. The CDR3 sequence is 15 residues long. The V end lost 1 base, the J end lost 5 bases, and 12 bases lay between the germline ends.

The chain employs TRBV20-1 and TRBJ2-1; D is possibly TRBD1 or TRBD2 (6 bases each). Germline lookup yields CDR1 DFQATT and CDR2 SNEGSKA (reference sequence). This CDR3 contains 16 residues. Between the trimmed V and J ends, which lost 1 base and 5 bases, there was a span of 18 bases. Here the CDR3 reads CSARVHGGPHNNEQFF. The DNA for the CDR3 is TGCAGTGCTAGAGTCCATGGGGGGCCTCATAACAATGAGCAGTTCTTC.

The table lists this clonotype with many counts. For the CDR3, the DNA is TGCGCCAGCAGCCAAGATTACGGGAGGGCCGCAGATACGCAGTATTTT. It translates to CASSQDYGRAADTQYF. The chain links TRBV4-3 to TRBJ2-3, with 8 bases fitting TRBD2. Germline V gives CDR1 LGHNA, CDR2 YSLEER. There are 16 residues in the CDR3. V shed 0 bases and J 4 bases; nucleotides not matched to a gene: 6.

This clonotype showed up just a few times. The chain is built from TRBV29-1 and TRBJ2-7, with TRBD1 matching over 9 bases. Trimming removed 6 bases from V and 0 bases from J; junction bases left unmatched: 6. The CDR3 is 14 residues long. Germline V CDR1 and CDR2: SQVTM, ANQGSEA. CDR3 sequence (DNA): TGCAGCGTAACCGGGACAGGGACCTCCTACGAGCAGTACTTC. Translated: CSVTGTGTSYEQYF.

The rearrangement uses TRBV2 and TRBJ2-1, with 7 bases that match TRBD2. The junction had 10 bases not matched to a gene; V was cut back by 6 bases and J by 8 bases. The germline CDR1 and CDR2 sequences are SNHLY and FYNNEI. The CDR3 extends over 14 amino acids. CDR3 nucleotide sequence: TGTGCCAGCAGGATGACTAGCCCCGTCTATGAGCAGTTCTTC. It encodes CASRMTSPVYEQFF.

This clonotype was recorded a few times. The chain combines TRBV2 with TRBJ1-4, with D perhaps matching TRBD1 (6 bases). CDR1 and CDR2 (germline): SNHLY, FYNNEI. The length of the CDR3 is 12 residues. Trimming took off 2 bases at V and 11 bases at J, with 9 bases between the two ends. The CDR3 DNA reads TGTGCCAGCAGTGAACAGGGGAGGAAACTGTTTTTT. Its protein product is CASSEQGRKLFF.

There are a few counts of this clonotype. J is TRBJ1-2 and V is TRBV12-3 or TRBV12-4; D uncertain. CDR3 length equals 14 residues. Between the trimmed V and J ends, which lost 3 bases and 3 bases, there was a span of 11 bases. CDR3 nucleotides: TGTGCCAGCAGTTTTGGCGGGCAGGACTATGGCTACACCTTC. The encoded protein is CASSFGGQDYGYTF.

The sample holds many counts of this clonotype. The rearrangement uses TRBV20-1 and TRBJ1-5; D unclear. Germline V gives CDR1 DFQATT, CDR2 SNEGSKA (reference sequence). The CDR3 consists of 13 residues. The V end was cut by 1 base, the J end by 4 bases, with 8 bases between. CDR3 in DNA: TGCAGTGCTAGAGGGGGTGGGAATCAGCCCCAGCATTTT. Residues: CSARGGGNQPQHF.

This clonotype was seen repeatedly, ten times or more. The chain couples TRBV4-3 to TRBJ1-6; D ambiguous. Per germline, CDR1 LGHNA and CDR2 YSLEER. The CDR3 totals 13 residues. V was trimmed by 0 bases and J by 7 bases, leaving 4 bases between them. The chain's CDR3 is CASSQDTNSPLHF. CDR3 nucleotide sequence: TGCGCCAGCAGCCAAGATACGAATTCACCCCTCCACTTT.

The chain uses TRBV14 and TRBJ2-1; TRBD2 aligns across 10 bases. The CDR3 spans 16 residues. With V trimmed by 4 bases and J by 6 bases, 9 bases remained unmatched. Germline V CDR1 and CDR2: SGHDN, FVKESK. The CDR3 DNA reads TGTGCCAGCAGCCGGCCCCGAGCGGGAGGGGGCAATGAGCAGTTCTTC. It translates to CASSRPRAGGGNEQFF.